The sample holds a few counts of the clone carrying this TCR beta chain. The CDR3 contains 12 residues. Germline loops: CDR1 SGHKS, CDR2 YYEKEE (reference sequence). V gave up 4 bases and J gave up 7 bases, with 8 bases separating them. The sample originates from a study of blood T cell repertoires in COVID-19. In the study overall: Sites across the United States, Italy and Spain contributed samples from acute and convalescent COVID-19. The analysed material was cDNA or gDNA that came from T cells, B-cell-depleted T cells, or PBMCs.

Using immunoSEQ multiplex PCR, the repertoire was profiled, and TCRdb retains in-frame clones only, with some absent. The table lists fewer than 200,000 clones, approximately 90% of them singletons, with 0.88% in the top ten. The material sequenced was peripheral blood. This rearrangement joins TRBV5-5 to TRBJ1-4; a weak D match, TRBD1 (6 bases). This clonotype was sampled from a woman between 18 and 29 years old who had recovered from COVID-19. The CDR3 sequence is CASSRGGEKLFF. The CDR3 DNA reads as TGTGCCAGCAGCCGAGGGGGTGAAAAACTGTTTTTT.